The 5 T cell receptor beta chains given below trace back to one sample, sequenced in a study of blood T cells in healthy people across ages. Combining a sample-barcoded 5' primer with a J-beta primer mix, a second PCR ran for roughly 7 to 12 cycles. TCRdb reprocessed the 5' RACE reads via MiXCR and lists one record per CDR3 protein. This sample has 1 million to 1.2 million distinct CDR3 sequences, with roughly two fifths found just once. Specimen: blood. The source of these receptors is a man younger than 35 in good health.

This chain joins TRBV29-1 and TRBJ1-1, with D unclear. This CDR3 comprises 12 residues. V lost 7 bases and J 6 bases, leaving 15 bases between the germline ends. Germline values: CDR1 SQVTM, CDR2 ANQGSEA. The CDR3 spells CSATPMRAEAFF. CDR3 coding DNA: TGCAGCGCTACACCGATGAGGGCTGAAGCTTTCTTT.

The chain recombines TRBV11-2 with TRBJ2-2; D gene uncertain. V dropped 0 bases and J dropped 12 bases, with 8 bases sitting between them. Looked up from germline, CDR1 is SGHAT and CDR2 is FQNNGV. The CDR3 sequence is 12 residues long. The CDR3 DNA follows: TGTGCCAGCAGCTTAGATGGCTCCCAGCTGTTTTTT. The encoded protein is CASSLDGSQLFF.

The chain couples TRBV4-3 to TRBJ2-5; the match to TRBD2 covers 8 bases. Germline-derived CDR1 and CDR2 are LGHNA and YSLEER. This CDR3 has 17 amino acids. The ends lost 0 bases at V and 2 bases at J; junction bases unmatched: 8. CDR3 bases: TGCGCCAGCAGCCAAGATTTAGTAGCGGGGACTCAAGAGACCCAGTACTTC. Residues: CASSQDLVAGTQETQYF.

This clonotype has a handful of counts. The chain's CDR3 is CASRRTGAYTDTQYF. CDR3 nucleotides: TGTGCCAGCCGGAGGACAGGGGCCTACACAGATACGCAGTATTTT. The V gene is TRBV28, the J gene TRBJ2-3; 9 bases are a match to TRBD1. The CDR3 extends over 15 amino acids. From germline, CDR1 is MDHEN and CDR2 SYDVKM. After removal of 8 bases from V and 2 bases from J, the junction contained 8 bases not matched to a gene.

Turning to this clonotype: One junction end does not reproduce the germline sequence, and a read error may be involved. J is TRBJ1-2 and V is TRBV27, with D possibly being TRBD1 (6 bases). CDR1 and CDR2 (germline): MNHEY, SMNVEV (reference sequence). The CDR3 loop spans 14 amino acids. CDR3 sequence: CATSSGRGIYGYTF. DNA for the CDR3: TGTGCCACCAGTTCGGGCAGGGGTATCTATGGCTACACCTTC.